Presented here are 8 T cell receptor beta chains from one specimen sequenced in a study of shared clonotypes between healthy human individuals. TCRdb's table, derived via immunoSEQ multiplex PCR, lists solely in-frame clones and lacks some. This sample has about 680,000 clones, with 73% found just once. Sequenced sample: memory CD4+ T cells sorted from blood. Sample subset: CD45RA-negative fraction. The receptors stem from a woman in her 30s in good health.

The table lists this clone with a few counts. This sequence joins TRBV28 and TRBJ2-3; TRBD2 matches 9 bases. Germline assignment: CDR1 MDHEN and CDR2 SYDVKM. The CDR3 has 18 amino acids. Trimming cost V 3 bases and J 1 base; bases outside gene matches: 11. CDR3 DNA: TGTGCCAGCAGTTTGGGAACGGCAGCGGGAGGAGGCACAGATACGCAGTATTTT. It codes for CASSLGTAAGGGTDTQYF. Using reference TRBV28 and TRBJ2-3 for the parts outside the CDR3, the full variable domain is DVKVTQSSRYLVKRTGEKVFLECVQDMDHENMFWYRQDPGLGLRLIYFSYDVKMKEKGDIPEGYSVSREKKERFSLILESASTNQTSMYLCASSLGTAAGGGTDTQYFGPGTRLTVL.

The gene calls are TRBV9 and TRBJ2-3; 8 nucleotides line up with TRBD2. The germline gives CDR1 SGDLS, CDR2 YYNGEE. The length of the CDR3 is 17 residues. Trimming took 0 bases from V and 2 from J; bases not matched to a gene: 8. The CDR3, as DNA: TGTGCCAGCAGCGTAGACCGCGGCGGGAGGACCACAGATACGCAGTATTTT. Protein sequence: CASSVDRGGRTTDTQYF.

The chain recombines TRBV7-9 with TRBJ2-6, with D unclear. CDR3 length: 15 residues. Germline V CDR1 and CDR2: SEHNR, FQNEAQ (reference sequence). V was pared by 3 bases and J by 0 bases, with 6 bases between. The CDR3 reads CASSLATSGANVLTF. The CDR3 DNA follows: TGTGCCAGCAGCTTGGCAACCTCTGGGGCCAACGTCCTGACTTTC.

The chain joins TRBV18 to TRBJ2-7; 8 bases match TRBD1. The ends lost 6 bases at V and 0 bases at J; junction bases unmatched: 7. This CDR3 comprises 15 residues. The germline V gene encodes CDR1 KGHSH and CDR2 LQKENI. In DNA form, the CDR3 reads TGTGCCAGCTCCCGGGACAGGTTGAGCTCCTACGAGCAGTACTTC. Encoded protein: CASSRDRLSSYEQYF.

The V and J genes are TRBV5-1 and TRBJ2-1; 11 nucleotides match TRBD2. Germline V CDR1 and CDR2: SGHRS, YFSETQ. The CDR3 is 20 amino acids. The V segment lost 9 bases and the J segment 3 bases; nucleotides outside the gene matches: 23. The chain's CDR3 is CAKTKTGYLAGGSNYNEQFF. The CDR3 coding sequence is TGCGCCAAGACAAAAACAGGGTACCTAGCGGGAGGTTCTAACTACAATGAGCAGTTCTTC.

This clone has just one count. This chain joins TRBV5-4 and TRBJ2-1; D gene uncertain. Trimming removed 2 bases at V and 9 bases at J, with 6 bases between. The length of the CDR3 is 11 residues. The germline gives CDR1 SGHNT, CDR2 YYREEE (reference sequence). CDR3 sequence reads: CASSFLGEQFF. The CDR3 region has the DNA TGTGCCAGCAGCTTTTTAGGTGAGCAGTTCTTC.

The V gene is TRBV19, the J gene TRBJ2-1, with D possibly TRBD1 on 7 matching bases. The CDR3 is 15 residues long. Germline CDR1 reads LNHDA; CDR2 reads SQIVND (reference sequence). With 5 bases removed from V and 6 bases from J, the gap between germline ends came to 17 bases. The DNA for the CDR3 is TGTGCCAGTAGTGCGGGACAGATAAAGGGCAATGAGCAGTTCTTC. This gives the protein CASSAGQIKGNEQFF. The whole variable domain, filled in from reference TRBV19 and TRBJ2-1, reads DGGITQSPKYLFRKEGQNVTLSCEQNLNHDAMYWYRQDPGQGLRLIYYSQIVNDFQKGDIAEGYSVSREKKESFPLTVTSAQKNPTAFYLCASSAGQIKGNEQFFGPGTRLTVL.

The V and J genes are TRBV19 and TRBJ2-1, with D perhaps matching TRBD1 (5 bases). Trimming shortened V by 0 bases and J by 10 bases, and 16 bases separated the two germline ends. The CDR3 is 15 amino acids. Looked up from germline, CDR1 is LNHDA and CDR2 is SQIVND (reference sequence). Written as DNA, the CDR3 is TGTGCCAGTAGTATAGAAGGGGCAGCTAGAAGAGAGCAGTTCTTC. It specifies CASSIEGAARREQFF.